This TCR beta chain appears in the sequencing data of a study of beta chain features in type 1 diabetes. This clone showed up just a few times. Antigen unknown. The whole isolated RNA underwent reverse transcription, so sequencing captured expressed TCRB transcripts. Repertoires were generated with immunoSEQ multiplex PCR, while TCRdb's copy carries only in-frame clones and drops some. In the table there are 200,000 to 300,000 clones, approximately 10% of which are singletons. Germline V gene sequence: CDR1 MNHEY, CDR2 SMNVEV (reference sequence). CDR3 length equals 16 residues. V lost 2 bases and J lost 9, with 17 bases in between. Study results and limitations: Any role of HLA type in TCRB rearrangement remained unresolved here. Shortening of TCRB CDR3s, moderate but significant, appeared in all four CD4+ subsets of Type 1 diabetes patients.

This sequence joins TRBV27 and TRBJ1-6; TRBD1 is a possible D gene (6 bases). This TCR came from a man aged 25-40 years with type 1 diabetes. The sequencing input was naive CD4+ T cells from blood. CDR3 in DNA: TGTGCCAGCAGTTTACCCAGGGGACGGATTGCTTCACCCCTCCACTTT. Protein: CASSLPRGRIASPLHF.